This TCR beta chain came from a study of early T cells in non-severe SARS-CoV-2 infection (dated by TCRdb to 2020 to 2023). About the investigation overall: Because TCR sequencing relied on bulk RNA taken from unsorted whole blood, pairing of alpha and beta chains was not possible.

Overall study results and their limits: VDJdb matching was skewed toward anti-spike CD8 responses, so virus-specific expansions were likely underestimated and private and CD4 specificities were missed.

The CDR3 runs 12 amino acids, cysteine and phenylalanine included. The sequence is cut down to CDR3 DNA, 36 bases in frame from base 1. Relative to germline, V is 6 bases shorter and J is 4 bases shorter, with 10 bases between their ends. As encoded in the germline V gene, CDR1 is MNHEY while CDR2 is SVGAGI. This clonotype appeared many times. No cognate antigen has been identified for it. No quality values exist for individual bases; no much larger clone is one base distant. Libraries came from 5' RACE. TCRdb records NextSeq 500 as the sequencer. Unique molecular identifiers were attached to individual cDNA molecules in the TCR library protocol so that sequencing error and PCR bias could be corrected. Both TCR alpha and beta chains were sequenced, and tight co-correlation was observed between alpha and beta sequence abundances in each sample. The authors' pipeline ran thus. V gene, J gene and CDR3 annotation of TCR sequences was performed with Decombinator V4. TCRs were defined as expanded if a significant change between any two time points was detected under a Poisson model with p below 0.0001. Abundances of TCRs were expressed as counts per million after normalisation to the total number of TCRs sequenced in each sample. MAIT TCRs were defined by TRAV1-2 paired with TRAJ12, TRAJ20 or TRAJ33, and iNKT TCRs by TRAV10 paired with TRAJ18. VDJdb, accessed 1 November 2021, was searched for CMV, EBV and SARS-CoV-2 annotated TCRs, excluding TCRs annotated for multiple antigens. TCRdb applied fastp at Q25 and MiXCR to the public reads, then kept only in-frame beta chains. Rows matching on CDR3 protein sequence are summarized as one entry with the most common DNA and genes. These V and J calls rely on TCRdb rather than the paper's analysis. In this sample the table shows roughly 66,000 distinct CDR3 sequences, approximately 9% of which occur a single time. The ten largest make up more than 2.5% of the sample.

Set within a cohort of healthcare workers in London, UK, this nested case-control study involved weekly PCR testing of nasopharyngeal swabs along with blood sampling. Healthcare workers were recruited during the week of the UK lockdown, between 23 and 31 March 2020, and followed weekly for up to roughly 15 weeks. This receptor chain uses TRBV6-5 and TRBJ2-7; no D segment can be confidently identified. The sample comprised whole blood. This clonotype originated in an adult who was a healthcare worker with PCR-confirmed SARS-CoV-2 infection or an uninfected control (not recorded which). The CDR3 corresponds to CASSARRYEQYF. Read as DNA, the sequence is TGTGCCAGCAGCGCTCGACGGTACGAGCAGTACTTC.